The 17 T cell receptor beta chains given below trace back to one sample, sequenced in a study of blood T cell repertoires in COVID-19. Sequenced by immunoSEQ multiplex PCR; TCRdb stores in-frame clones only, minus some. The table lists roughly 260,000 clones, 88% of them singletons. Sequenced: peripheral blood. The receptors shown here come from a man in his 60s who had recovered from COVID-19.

The CDR3 nucleotides read TGTGCCAGCAGCTTGGGCCCGGCCCGGGACACCGGGGAGCTGTTTTTT. Amino acid sequence: CASSLGPARDTGELFF. The chain has TRBV5-4 and TRBJ2-2; no firm D call. Germline loops: CDR1 SGHNT, CDR2 YYREEE (reference sequence). This CDR3 spans 16 amino acids. V gave up 0 bases and J gave up 3 bases, with 12 bases separating them. Full variable domain (remainder filled in from reference TRBV5-4 and TRBJ2-2): ETGVTQSPTHLIKTRGQQVTLRCSSQSGHNTVSWYQQALGQGPQFIFQYYREEENGRGNFPPRFSGLQFPNYSSELNVNALELDDSALYLCASSLGPARDTGELFFGEGSRLTVL.

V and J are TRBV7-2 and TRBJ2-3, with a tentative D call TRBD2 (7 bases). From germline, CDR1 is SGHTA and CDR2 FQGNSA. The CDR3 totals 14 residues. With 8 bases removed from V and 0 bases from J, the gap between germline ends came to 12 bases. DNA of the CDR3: TGTGCCAGCGTGAGGGGGGGTAGCACAGATACGCAGTATTTT. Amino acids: CASVRGGSTDTQYF.

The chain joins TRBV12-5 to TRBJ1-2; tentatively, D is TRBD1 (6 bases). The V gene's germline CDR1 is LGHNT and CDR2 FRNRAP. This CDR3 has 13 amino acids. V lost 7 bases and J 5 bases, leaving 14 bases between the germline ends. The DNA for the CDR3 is TGTGCTAGTGTCATGGACAGTTTTTATGGCTACACCTTC. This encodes CASVMDSFYGYTF.

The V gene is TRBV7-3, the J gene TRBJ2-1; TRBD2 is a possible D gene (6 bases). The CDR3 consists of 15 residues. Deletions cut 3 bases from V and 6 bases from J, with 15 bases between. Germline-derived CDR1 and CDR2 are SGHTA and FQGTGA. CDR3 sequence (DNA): TGTGCCAGCAGCTTTGGCCTGGGACTTGGCAATGAGCAGTTCTTC. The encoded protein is CASSFGLGLGNEQFF.

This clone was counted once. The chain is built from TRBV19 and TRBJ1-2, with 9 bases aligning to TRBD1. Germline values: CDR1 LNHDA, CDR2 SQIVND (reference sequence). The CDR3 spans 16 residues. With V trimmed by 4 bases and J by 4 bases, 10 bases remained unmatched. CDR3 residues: CASSTTGGAIGYGYTF. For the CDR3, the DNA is TGTGCCAGTAGTACAACAGGGGGCGCAATCGGCTATGGCTACACCTTC.

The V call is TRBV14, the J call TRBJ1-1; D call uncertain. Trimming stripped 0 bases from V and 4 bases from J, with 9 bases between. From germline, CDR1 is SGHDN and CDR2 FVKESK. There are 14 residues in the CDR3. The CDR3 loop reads CASSQDMGGTEAFF. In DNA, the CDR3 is TGTGCCAGCAGCCAAGATATGGGAGGCACTGAAGCTTTCTTT.

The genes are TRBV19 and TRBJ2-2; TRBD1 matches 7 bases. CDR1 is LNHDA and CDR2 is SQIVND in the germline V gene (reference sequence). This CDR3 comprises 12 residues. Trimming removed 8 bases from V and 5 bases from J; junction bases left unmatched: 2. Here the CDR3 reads CASQQGTGELFF. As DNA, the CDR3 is TGTGCCAGTCAACAGGGGACCGGGGAGCTGTTTTTT.

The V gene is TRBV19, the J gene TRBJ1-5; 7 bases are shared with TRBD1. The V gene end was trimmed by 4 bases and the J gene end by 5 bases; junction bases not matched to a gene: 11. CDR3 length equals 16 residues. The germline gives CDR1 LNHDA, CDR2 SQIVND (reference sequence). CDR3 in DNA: TGTGCCAGTAGTACCCCCCTGGGGACAGCAGATCAGCCCCAGCATTTT. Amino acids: CASSTPLGTADQPQHF.

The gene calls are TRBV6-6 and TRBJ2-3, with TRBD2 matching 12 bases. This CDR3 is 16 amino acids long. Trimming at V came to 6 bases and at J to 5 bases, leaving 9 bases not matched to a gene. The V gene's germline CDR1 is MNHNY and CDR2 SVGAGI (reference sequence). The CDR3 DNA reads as TGTGCCAGCAGGGCGACTAGCGGGGGAGTTCGAGATACGCAGTATTTT. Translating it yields CASRATSGGVRDTQYF.

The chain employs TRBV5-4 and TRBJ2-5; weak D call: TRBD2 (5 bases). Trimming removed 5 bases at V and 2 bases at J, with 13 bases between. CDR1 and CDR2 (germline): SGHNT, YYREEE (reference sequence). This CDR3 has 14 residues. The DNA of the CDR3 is TGTGCCAGCAGGGGTGGACTGTTACAAGAGACCCAGTACTTC. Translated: CASRGGLLQETQYF.

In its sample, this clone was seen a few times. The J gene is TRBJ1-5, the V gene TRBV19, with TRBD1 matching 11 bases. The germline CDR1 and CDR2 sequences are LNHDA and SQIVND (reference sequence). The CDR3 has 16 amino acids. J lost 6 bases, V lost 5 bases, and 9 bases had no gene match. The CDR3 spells CASSPRTGGLGQPQHF. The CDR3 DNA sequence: TGTGCCAGTAGTCCTCGGACAGGGGGCTTGGGTCAGCCCCAGCATTTT. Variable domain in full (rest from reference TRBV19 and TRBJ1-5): DGGITQSPKYLFRKEGQNVTLSCEQNLNHDAMYWYRQDPGQGLRLIYYSQIVNDFQKGDIAEGYSVSREKKESFPLTVTSAQKNPTAFYLCASSPRTGGLGQPQHFGDGTRLSIL.

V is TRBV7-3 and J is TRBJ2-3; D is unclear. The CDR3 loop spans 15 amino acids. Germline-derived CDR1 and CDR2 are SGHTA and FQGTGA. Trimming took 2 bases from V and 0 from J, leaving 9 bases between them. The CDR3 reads CASSLGLVSTDTQYF. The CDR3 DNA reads TGTGCCAGCAGCTTAGGGCTGGTGAGCACAGATACGCAGTATTTT.

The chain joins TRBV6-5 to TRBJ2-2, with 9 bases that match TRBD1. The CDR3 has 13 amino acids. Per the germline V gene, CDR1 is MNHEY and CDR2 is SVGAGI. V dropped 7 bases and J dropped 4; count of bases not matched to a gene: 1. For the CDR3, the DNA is TGTGCCAGCAAGACAGGGGGCACCGGGGAGCTGTTTTTT. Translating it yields CASKTGGTGELFF.

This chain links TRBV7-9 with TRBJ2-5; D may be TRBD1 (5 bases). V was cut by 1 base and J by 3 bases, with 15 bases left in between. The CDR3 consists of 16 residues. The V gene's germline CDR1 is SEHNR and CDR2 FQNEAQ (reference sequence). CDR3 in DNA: TGTGCCAGCAGCTTAGTCCTAGGGGCGGTGAAAGAGACCCAGTACTTC. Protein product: CASSLVLGAVKETQYF.

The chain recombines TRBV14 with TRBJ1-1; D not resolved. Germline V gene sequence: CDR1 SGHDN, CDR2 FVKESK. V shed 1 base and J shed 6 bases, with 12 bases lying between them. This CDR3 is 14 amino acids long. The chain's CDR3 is CASSQGSRFAEAFF. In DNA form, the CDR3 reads TGTGCCAGCAGCCAAGGAAGCAGGTTTGCTGAAGCTTTCTTT.

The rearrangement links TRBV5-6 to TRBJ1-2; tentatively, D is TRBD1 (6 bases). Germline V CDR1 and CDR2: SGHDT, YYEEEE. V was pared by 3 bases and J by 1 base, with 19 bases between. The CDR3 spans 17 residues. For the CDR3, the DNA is TGTGCCAGCAGCTGGCGCCGGGGGGGCGACTTTAACTATGGCTACACCTTC. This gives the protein CASSWRRGGDFNYGYTF. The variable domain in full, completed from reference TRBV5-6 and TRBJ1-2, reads DAGVTQSPTHLIKTRGQQVTLRCSPKSGHDTVSWYQQALGQGPQFIFQYYEEEERQRGNFPDRFSGHQFPNYSSELNVNALLLGDSALYLCASSWRRGGDFNYGYTFGSGTRLTVV.

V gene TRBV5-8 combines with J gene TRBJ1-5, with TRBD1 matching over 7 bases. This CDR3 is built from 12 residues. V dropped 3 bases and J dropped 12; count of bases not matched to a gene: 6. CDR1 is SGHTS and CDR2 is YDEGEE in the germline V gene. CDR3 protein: CASSSMTGSQHF. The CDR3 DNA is TGTGCCAGCAGCTCAATGACAGGGAGCCAGCATTTT. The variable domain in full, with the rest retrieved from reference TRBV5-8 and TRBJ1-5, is EAGVTQSPTHLIKTRGQQATLRCSPISGHTSVYWYQQALGLGLQFLLWYDEGEERNRGNFPPRFSGRQFPNYSSELNVNALELEDSALYLCASSSMTGSQHFGDGTRLSIL.